This T cell receptor (beta chain) was sequenced for a study of shared clonotypes between healthy human individuals. On the study more broadly: Those who served as donors were a couple of women and a few men between the ages of 18 and 49.

Trimming took 5 bases from V and 0 from J; bases not matched to a gene: 10. CDR1 and CDR2 (germline): MDHEN, SYDVKM. The CDR3 loop spans 16 amino acids. The study, taken as a whole, reports: The rarefaction results pointed to incomplete sorted-subset sequencing despite large depth. Non-shared clonotypes were found to have lower generation probabilities than the clonotypes that were shared by all four of the sorted-subset donors.

As regards this clone: Its specificity is not known.

The method was immunoSEQ multiplex PCR; TCRdb's version includes in-frame clones alone and lacks a portion of them. The sample yields more than 500,000 clones, about 95% seen once. CD8 cells regarded as naive lacked CD45RO, were positively chosen for CCR7, and omitted terminally differentiated effector memory CD45RA+ cells. Adults of Caucasian background living in Nashville, Tennessee made up all donors. The sequencing input was naive CD8+ T cells sorted from blood. The chain combines TRBV28 with TRBJ2-7; 7 bases match TRBD1. The receptor was isolated from a woman in her twenties or thirties in good health. In nucleotides, the CDR3 is TGTGCCAGCAGTCTCGCCCCGGGACAGTCCTCCTACGAGCAGTACTTC. This translates into CASSLAPGQSSYEQYF.